This paragraph covers one T cell receptor (beta chain) sequence. Trimming removed 0 bases from V and 8 bases from J; junction bases left unmatched: 7. The CDR3 has 16 amino acids. Participants, about 18 to 100 years old, spanned about two dozen US areas. This sample is part of a study of blood T cell repertoires in COVID-19. About the study: The United States, Italy and Spain provided the acute and convalescent COVID-19 samples. In each case, the material was cDNA or gDNA derived from T cells, B-cell-depleted T cells, or PBMCs.

Per the original data handling: The authors estimated nucleated cell counts from reference gene primer amplification. Sequenced by immunoSEQ multiplex PCR; TCRdb stores in-frame clones only, minus some. V and J calls plus clone size are reproduced from that table; the DNA served to infer D and trimming. The sample lists approximately 200,000 clones, more than 75% occurring once. The sample consisted of PBMCs or T cells enriched from blood (not recorded which). V usage is TRBV6-7 and J usage is TRBJ1-4; 9 bases line up with TRBD1. TRBV6-7 is identified as an open reading frame with a role that is uncertain. This clonotype originated in a woman aged 40 to 50 with acute COVID-19. The DNA for the CDR3 is TGTGCCAGCAGTTACTCTCCAACAGGGGGCGACGAAAAACTGTTTTTT. This codes for CASSYSPTGGDEKLFF.